This T cell receptor beta chain was sequenced during a study of T-cell reconstitution after alpha-beta-depleted transplantation in children. This clonotype was counted a few times. Antigen unknown. Preparation of the TCRbeta library involved a method that used unique molecular identifiers. One entry per CDR3 protein results from TCRdb running MiXCR on the PCR reads. The table includes 670,000 or so distinct CDR3 sequences, under 15% detected once. The study's findings and limits: Once a year had passed after transplant, T-cell counts and diversity came mostly from newly produced T cells. Reports say that about two months after transplant, the alpha-beta T cells came out of several hundred graft clones that had expanded. High day-60 TCRbeta diversity in some patients came from surviving recipient T cells and thymic progenitors.

This sequence originates from a girl between 2 and 10 years old with congenital amegakaryocytic thrombocytopenia, due to receive a stem cell transplant. Sequencing was performed on PBMCs, taken before TCRalphabeta/CD19-depleted stem cell transplant.

The CDR3 loop is CASRWTAGANVLTF. CDR3 nucleotides: TGTGCCAGCAGATGGACAGCTGGGGCCAACGTCCTGACTTTC. This rearrangement joins TRBV6-1 to TRBJ2-6, with D possibly being TRBD1 (6 bases). The CDR3 covers 14 residues. Germline V gene data show CDR1 as MNHNS and CDR2 as SASEGT. The V end lost 6 bases, the J end lost 2 bases, and 8 bases lay between the germline ends.